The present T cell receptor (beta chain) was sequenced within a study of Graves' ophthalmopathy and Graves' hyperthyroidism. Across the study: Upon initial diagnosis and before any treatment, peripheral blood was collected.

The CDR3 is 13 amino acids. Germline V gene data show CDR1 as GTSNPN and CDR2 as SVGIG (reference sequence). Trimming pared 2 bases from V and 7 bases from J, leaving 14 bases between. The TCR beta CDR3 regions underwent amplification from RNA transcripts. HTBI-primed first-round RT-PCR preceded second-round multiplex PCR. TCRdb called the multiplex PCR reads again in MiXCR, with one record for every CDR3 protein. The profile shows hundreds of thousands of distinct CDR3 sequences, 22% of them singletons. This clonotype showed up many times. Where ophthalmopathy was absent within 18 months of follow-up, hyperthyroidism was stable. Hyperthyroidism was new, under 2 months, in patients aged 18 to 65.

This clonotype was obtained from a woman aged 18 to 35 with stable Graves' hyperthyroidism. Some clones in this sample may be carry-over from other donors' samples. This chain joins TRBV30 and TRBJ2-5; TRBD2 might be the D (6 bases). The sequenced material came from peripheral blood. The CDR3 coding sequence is TGTGCCTGGAGTAATCGGGGGAGGATGACCCAGTACTTC. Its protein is CAWSNRGRMTQYF. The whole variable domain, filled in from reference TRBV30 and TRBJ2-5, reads SQTIHQWPATLVQPVGSPLSLECTVEGTSNPNLYWYRQAAGRGLQLLFYSVGIGQISSEVPQNLSASRPQDRQFILSSKKLLLSDSGFYLCAWSNRGRMTQYFGPGTRLLVL.